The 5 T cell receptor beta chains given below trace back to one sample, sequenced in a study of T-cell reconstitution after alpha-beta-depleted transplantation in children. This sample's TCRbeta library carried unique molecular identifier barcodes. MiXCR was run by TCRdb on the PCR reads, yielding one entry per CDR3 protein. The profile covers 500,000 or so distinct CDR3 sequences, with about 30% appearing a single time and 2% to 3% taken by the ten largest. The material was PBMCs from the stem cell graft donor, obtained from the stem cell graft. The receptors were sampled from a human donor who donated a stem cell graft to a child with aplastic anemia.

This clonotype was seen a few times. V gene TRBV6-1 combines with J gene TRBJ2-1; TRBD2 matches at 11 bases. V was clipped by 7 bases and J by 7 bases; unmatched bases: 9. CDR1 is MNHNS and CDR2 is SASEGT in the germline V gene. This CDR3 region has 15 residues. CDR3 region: CASTLTSGSGNEQFF. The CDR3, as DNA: TGTGCCAGCACCCTTACTAGCGGGAGTGGAAATGAGCAGTTCTTC.

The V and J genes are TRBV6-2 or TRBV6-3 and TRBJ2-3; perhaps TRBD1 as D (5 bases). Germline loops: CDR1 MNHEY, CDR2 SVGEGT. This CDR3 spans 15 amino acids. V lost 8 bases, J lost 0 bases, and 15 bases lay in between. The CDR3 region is CASATYRTSTDTQYF. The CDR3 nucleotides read TGTGCCAGCGCTACCTACAGGACCAGCACAGATACGCAGTATTTT.

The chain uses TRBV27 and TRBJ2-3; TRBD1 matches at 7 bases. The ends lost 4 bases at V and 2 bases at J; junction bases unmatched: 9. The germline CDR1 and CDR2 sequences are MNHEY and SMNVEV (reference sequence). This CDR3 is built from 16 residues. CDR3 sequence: CASSYRQGFPTDTQYF. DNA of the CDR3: TGTGCCAGCAGTTACAGACAGGGATTTCCCACAGATACGCAGTATTTT.

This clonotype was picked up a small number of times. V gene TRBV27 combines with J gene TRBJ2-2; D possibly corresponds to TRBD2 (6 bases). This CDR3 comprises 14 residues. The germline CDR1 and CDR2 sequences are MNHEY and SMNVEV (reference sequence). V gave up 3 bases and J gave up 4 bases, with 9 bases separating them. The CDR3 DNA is TGTGCCAGCAGTTTGCTAGCGAGCACCGGGGAGCTGTTTTTT. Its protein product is CASSLLASTGELFF.

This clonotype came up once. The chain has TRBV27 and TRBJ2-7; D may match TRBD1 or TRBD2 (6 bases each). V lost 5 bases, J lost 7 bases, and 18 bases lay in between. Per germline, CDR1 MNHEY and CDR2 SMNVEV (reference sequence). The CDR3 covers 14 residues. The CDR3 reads CASSPFPGAGEQYF. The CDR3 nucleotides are TGTGCCAGCAGTCCTTTCCCGGGGGCCGGGGAGCAGTACTTC.